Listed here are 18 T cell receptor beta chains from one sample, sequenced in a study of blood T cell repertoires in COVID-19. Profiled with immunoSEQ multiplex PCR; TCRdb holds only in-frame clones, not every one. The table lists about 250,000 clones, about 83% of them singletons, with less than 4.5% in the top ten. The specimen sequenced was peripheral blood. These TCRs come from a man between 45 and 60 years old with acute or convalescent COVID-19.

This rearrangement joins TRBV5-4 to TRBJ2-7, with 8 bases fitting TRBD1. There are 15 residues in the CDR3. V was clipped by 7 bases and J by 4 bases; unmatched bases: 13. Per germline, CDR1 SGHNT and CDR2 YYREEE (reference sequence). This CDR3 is CASRSAPTGEYEQYF. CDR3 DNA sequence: TGTGCCAGCCGTTCCGCTCCGACAGGGGAGTACGAGCAGTACTTC. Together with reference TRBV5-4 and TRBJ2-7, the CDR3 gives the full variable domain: ETGVTQSPTHLIKTRGQQVTLRCSSQSGHNTVSWYQQALGQGPQFIFQYYREEENGRGNFPPRFSGLQFPNYSSELNVNALELDDSALYLCASRSAPTGEYEQYFGPGTRLTVT.

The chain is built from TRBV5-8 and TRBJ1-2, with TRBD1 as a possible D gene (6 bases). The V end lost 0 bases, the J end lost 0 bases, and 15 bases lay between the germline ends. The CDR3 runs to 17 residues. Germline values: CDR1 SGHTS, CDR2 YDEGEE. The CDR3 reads CASSLVYTGSANYGYTF. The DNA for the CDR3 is TGTGCCAGCAGCTTGGTTTATACAGGGTCGGCTAACTATGGCTACACCTTC.

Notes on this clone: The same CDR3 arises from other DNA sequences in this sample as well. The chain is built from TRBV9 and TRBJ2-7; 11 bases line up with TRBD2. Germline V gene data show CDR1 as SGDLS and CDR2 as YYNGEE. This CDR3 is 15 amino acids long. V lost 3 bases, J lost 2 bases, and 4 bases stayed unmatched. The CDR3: CASSGGLAGTYEQYF. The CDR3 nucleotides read TGTGCCAGCAGCGGAGGACTAGCGGGTACCTACGAGCAGTACTTC.

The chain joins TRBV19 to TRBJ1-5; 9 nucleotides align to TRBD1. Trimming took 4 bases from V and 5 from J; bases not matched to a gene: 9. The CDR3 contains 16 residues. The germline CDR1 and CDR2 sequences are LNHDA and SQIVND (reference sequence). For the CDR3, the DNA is TGTGCCAGTAGTACACTGGACAGGGGAGGACATCAGCCCCAGCATTTT. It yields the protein CASSTLDRGGHQPQHF.

CDR3: CASTKGQTYQPQHF. Here the CDR3 DNA reads TGTGCCAGCACCAAAGGACAGACATATCAGCCCCAGCATTTT. V is TRBV2 and J is TRBJ1-5; D is possibly TRBD1 (6 bases). The CDR3 loop spans 14 amino acids. Germline V gene lookup returns CDR1 SNHLY and CDR2 FYNNEI. The V end lost 7 bases, the J end lost 5 bases, and 15 bases lay between the germline ends.

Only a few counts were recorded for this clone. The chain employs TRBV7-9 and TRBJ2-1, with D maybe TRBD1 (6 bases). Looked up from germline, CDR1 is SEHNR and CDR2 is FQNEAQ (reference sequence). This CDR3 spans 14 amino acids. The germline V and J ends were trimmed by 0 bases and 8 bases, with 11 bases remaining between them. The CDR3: CASSLAQGEDEQFF. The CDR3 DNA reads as TGTGCCAGCAGCTTAGCACAGGGTGAGGATGAGCAGTTCTTC.

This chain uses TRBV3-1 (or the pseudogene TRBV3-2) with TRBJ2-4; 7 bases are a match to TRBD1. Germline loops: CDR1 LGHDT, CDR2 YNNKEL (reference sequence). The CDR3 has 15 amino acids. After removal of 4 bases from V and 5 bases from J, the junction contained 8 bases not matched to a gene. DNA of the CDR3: TGTGCCAGCAGCCCACCCGGGACAGCGCAAAACATTCAGTACTTC. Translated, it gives CASSPPGTAQNIQYF.

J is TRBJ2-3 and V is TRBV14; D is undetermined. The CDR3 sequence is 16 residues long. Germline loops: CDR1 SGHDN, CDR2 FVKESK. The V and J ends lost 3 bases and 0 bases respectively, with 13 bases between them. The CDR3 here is CASSHFASTSTDTQYF. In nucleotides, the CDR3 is TGTGCCAGCAGCCATTTCGCGTCTACCAGCACAGATACGCAGTATTTT. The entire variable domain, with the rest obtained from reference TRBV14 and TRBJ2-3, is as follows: EAGVTQFPSHSVIEKGQTVTLRCDPISGHDNLYWYRRVMGKEIKFLLHFVKESKQDESGMPNNRFLAERTGGTYSTLKVQPAELEDSGVYFCASSHFASTSTDTQYFGPGTRLTVL.

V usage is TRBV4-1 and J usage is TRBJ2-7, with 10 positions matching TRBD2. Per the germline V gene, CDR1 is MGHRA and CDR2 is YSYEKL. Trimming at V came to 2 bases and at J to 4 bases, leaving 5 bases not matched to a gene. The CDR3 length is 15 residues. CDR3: CASSQKAGGPYEQYF. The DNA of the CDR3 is TGCGCCAGCAGCCAAAAAGCGGGAGGGCCTTACGAGCAGTACTTC.

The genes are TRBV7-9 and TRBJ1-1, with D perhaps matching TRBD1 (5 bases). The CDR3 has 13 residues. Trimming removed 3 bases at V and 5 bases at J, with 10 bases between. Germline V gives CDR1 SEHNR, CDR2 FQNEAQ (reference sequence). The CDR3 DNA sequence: TGTGCCAGCAGCTTCGTGGGGCCAACTGAAGCTTTCTTT. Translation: CASSFVGPTEAFF.

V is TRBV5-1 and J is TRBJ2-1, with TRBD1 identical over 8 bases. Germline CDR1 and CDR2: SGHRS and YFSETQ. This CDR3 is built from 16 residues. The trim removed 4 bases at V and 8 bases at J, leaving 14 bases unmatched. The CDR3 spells CASSAVDGQGVYEQFF. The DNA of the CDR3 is TGCGCCAGCAGCGCCGTAGACGGACAGGGTGTGTATGAGCAGTTCTTC.

CDR3 DNA sequence: TGTGCCAGCAGTCCTTCCGGGACTAGCGTTCTCGAGCAGTACTTC. Encoded protein: CASSPSGTSVLEQYF. The chain links TRBV27 to TRBJ2-7; TRBD2 agrees at 10 bases. CDR3 size: 15 residues. J gave up 6 bases and V 5 bases, and 10 bases lay outside the gene matches. Germline V gene lookup returns CDR1 MNHEY and CDR2 SMNVEV (reference sequence).

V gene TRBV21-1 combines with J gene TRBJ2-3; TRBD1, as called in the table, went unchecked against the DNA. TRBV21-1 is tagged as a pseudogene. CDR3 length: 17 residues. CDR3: CASSKGKQDNSTDTQYF. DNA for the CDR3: TGTGCCAGCAGCAAAGGAAAACAGGATAATAGCACAGATACGCAGTATTTT.

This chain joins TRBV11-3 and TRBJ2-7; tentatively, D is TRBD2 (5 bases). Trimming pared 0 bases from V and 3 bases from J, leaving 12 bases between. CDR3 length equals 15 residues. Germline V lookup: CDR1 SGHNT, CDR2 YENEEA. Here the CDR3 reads CASSLDTRANYEQYF. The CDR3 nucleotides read TGTGCCAGCAGCTTAGATACGAGGGCGAACTACGAGCAGTACTTC.

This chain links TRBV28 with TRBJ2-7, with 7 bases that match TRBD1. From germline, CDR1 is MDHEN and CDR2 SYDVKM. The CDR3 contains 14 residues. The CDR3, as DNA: TGTGGGACAGGTGCCTCCTTTTTCTCCTACGAGCAGTACTTC. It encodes CGTGASFFSYEQYF.

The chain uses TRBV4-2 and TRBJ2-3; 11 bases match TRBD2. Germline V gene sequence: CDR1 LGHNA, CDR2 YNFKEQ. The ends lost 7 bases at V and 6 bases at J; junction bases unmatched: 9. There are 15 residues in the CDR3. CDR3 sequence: CASKDLAGGPDTQYF. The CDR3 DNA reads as TGTGCCAGCAAGGACCTAGCGGGGGGCCCCGATACGCAGTATTTT.

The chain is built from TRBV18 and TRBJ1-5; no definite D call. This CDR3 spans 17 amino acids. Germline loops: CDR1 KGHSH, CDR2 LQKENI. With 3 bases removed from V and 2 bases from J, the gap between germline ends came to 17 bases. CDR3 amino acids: CASSPGVFIRRNQPQHF. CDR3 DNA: TGTGCCAGCTCACCGGGAGTATTTATACGACGCAATCAGCCCCAGCATTTT.

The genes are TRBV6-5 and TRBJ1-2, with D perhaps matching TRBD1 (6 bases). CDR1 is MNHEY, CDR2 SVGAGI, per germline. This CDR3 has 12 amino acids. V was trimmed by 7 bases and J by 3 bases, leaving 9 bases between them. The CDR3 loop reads CASTDRHYGYTF. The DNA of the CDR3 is TGTGCCAGCACCGACAGGCACTATGGCTACACCTTC.